The clone carrying this T cell receptor beta chain was counted between two and nine times. Its cognate antigen is unknown. A much bigger clone sits one base away, suggesting this may be a read error. The data are from a study of T cells in Graves' hyperthyroidism and ophthalmopathy. Study-level results: Most clonotypes expanded in the thyroid (above 0.001) were also present in blood. Using 13 V-J features, a model discriminated ophthalmopathy from stable hyperthyroidism.

Patients were excluded because of uncontrolled infection, other autoimmune disease, pregnancy or lactation. The CDR3 spans 11 residues. CDR1 is SGHVS and CDR2 is FQNEAQ in the germline V gene. Trimming removed 3 bases at V and 4 bases at J, with 2 bases between. Authors of the study amplified TCR beta CDR3 regions from RNA transcripts. The TCR CDR3 was amplified in a first-round RT-PCR using the HTBI primer set. MiXCR, applied by TCRdb to the multiplex PCR reads, yields one record per CDR3 protein. The sample lists 700,000 to 950,000 distinct CDR3 sequences, over 35% occurring once. The TCR originated in a woman in her thirties or forties with Graves' hyperthyroidism. The chain has TRBV7-8 and TRBJ2-3; D gene ambiguous. The sample was blood. The CDR3 loop is CASSFSDTQYF. CDR3 sequence (DNA): TGTGCCAGCAGCTTTTCAGATACGCAGTATTTT.